The T cell receptor beta chain described here comes from a study of beta chain features in type 1 diabetes. Expressed TCRB transcripts were sequenced, since all the RNA that had been isolated was reverse transcribed. TCRdb's copy holds only in-frame clones and misses some; the assay was immunoSEQ multiplex PCR. Of more than 300,000 clones detected, 9.6% appear once; the ten largest clones hold 0.6%. This clone was picked up a small number of times. Its specificity is not known. Germline CDR1 and CDR2: SNHLY and FYNNEI. Trimming removed 7 bases from V and 5 bases from J, with 8 bases in between. This CDR3 contains 11 residues. Study-level results: PCR might favor shorter templates, equally in patients and controls. Patients' naive, central memory and regulatory TCRB repertoires appeared more alike than those of healthy donors. Among patients with Type 1 diabetes, TCRB CDR3s were moderately but significantly shorter in every one of the four CD4+ subsets.

This clonotype was sampled from a man aged 25-45 years with type 1 diabetes. The chain combines TRBV2 with TRBJ1-1; TRBD1 is a possible D gene (6 bases). The sequencing sample was made of central memory CD4+ T cells from blood. This CDR3 is CASKGGTEAFF. The CDR3 region has the DNA TGTGCCAGCAAGGGGGGAACTGAAGCTTTCTTT. Full variable domain (outside the CDR3, taken from reference TRBV2 and TRBJ1-1): EPEVTQTPSHQVTQMGQEVILRCVPISNHLYFYWYRQILGQKVEFLVSFYNNEISEKSEIFDDQFSVERPDGSNFTLKIRSTKLEDSAMYFCASKGGTEAFFGQGTRLTVV.